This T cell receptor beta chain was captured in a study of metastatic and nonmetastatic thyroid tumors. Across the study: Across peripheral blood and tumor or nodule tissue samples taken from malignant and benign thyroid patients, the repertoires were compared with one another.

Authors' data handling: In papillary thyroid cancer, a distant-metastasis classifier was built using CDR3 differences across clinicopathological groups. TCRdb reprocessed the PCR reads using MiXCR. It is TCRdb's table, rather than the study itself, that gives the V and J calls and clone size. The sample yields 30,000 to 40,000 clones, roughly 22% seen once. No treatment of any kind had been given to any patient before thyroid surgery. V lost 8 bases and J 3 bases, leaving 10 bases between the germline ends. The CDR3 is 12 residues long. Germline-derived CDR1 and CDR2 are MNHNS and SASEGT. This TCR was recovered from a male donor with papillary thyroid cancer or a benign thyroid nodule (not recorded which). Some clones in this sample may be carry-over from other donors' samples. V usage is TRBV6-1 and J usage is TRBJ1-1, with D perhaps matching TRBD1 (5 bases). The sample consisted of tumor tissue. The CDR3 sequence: CASARGDTEAFF. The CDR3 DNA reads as TGTGCCAGCGCCCGGGGGGACACTGAAGCTTTCTTT.